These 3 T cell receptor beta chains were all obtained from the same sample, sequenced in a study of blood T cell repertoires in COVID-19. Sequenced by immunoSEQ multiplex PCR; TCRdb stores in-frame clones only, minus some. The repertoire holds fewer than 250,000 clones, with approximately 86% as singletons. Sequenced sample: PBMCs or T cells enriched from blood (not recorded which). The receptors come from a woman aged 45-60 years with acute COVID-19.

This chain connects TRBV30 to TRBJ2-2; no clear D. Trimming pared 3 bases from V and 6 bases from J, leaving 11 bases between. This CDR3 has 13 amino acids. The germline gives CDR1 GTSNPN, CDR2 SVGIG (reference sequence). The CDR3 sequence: CAWSPSIAGELFF. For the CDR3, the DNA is TGTGCCTGGAGCCCCTCCATAGCCGGGGAGCTGTTTTTT.

In nucleotides, the CDR3 is TGTGCCAGCAGCCAAGGTTCGGAGCGGGATCGGGGCACAGATACGCAGTATTTT. Translation gives CASSQGSERDRGTDTQYF. This chain uses TRBV3-1 (or the pseudogene TRBV3-2) with TRBJ2-3; 7 bases agree with TRBD2. The V and J ends lost 1 base and 1 base, in that order; junction bases with no gene match: 11. Per the germline V gene, CDR1 is LGHDT and CDR2 is YNNKEL (reference sequence). The CDR3 covers 18 residues.

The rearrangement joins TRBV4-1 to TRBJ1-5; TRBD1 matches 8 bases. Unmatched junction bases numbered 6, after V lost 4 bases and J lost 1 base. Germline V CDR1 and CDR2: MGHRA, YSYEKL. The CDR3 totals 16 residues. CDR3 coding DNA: TGCGCCAGCAGCCTCTACCAGGGGGCGAGCAATCAGCCCCAGCATTTT. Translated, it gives CASSLYQGASNQPQHF.